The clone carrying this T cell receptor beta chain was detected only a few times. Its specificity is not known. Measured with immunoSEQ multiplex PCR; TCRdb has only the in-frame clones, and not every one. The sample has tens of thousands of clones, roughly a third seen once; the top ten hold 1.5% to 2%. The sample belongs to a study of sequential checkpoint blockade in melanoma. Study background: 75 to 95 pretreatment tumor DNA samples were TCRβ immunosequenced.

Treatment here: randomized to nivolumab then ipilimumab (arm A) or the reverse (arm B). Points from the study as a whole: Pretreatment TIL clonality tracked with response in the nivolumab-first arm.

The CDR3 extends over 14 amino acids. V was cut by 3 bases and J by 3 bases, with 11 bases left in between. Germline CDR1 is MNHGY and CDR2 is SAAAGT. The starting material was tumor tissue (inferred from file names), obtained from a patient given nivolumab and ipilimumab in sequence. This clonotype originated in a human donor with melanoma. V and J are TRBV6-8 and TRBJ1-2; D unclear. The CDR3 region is CASSYNRKDYGYTF. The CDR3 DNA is TGTGCCAGCAGTTATAACCGGAAGGACTATGGCTACACCTTC.